This entry concerns a single T cell receptor beta chain. Its target is unknown. Additional DNA sequences in this sample encode the identical CDR3. Sorted CD4+ subsets: naive, central memory, regulatory, stem cell-like memory (CD45RO/CCR7/CD25/CD127/CD95/CD27 panel). Sorted cells reached over 95% purity in every population. This sample was included in a study of beta chain features in type 1 diabetes. Reverse transcribing all isolated RNA meant expressed TCRB transcripts were sequenced. Assay: immunoSEQ multiplex PCR; the TCRdb copy retains only in-frame clones and omits some. The profile shows 350,000 to 450,000 clones, approximately 15% of them singletons. Study observations and caveats: TCRB CDR3 length was moderately but significantly reduced in all four CD4+ subsets of Type 1 diabetes patients.

The sequence was collected from a man aged 25 to 45 in good health. Sequencing was carried out using naive CD4+ T cells from blood.

The DNA for the CDR3 is TGTGCCAGCAGTTTAAGCTCTGGGGCCAACGTCCTGACTTTC. Its protein is CASSLSSGANVLTF. The rearrangement uses TRBV27 and TRBJ2-6; no clear D gene. The CDR3 is made up of 14 amino acids. Germline CDR1 MNHEY, CDR2 SMNVEV (reference sequence). Trimming removed 2 bases from V and 0 bases from J, with 2 bases in between.